This T cell receptor beta chain was identified during a study of cytomegalovirus exposure and HLA in healthy donors. PCR employed 60 Vbeta and 13 Jbeta primers. Repertoires were generated with immunoSEQ multiplex PCR, while TCRdb's copy carries only in-frame clones and drops some. Seen here are about 120,000 clones, roughly 63% observed once, and the top ten hold more than 8.5%. Regarding this clone: Its specificity is not known.

Broader study findings: A later analysis reportedly found fewer N-insertions in an Asian-associated ancestry cluster than the roughly 670-donor mean.

The sample comprised PBMCs. The receptor was isolated from a man in his forties in good health and CMV-seropositive.

The DNA for the CDR3 is TGTGCCAGCACCTTGACAGGGGGTGGCACCGGGGAGCTGTTTTTT. Its translation: CASTLTGGGTGELFF. This chain uses TRBV2 with TRBJ2-2; 9 bases are a match to TRBD1. The germline V gene has CDR1 SNHLY and CDR2 FYNNEI. Trimming took 7 bases from V and 4 from J; bases not matched to a gene: 7. This CDR3 region has 15 residues.